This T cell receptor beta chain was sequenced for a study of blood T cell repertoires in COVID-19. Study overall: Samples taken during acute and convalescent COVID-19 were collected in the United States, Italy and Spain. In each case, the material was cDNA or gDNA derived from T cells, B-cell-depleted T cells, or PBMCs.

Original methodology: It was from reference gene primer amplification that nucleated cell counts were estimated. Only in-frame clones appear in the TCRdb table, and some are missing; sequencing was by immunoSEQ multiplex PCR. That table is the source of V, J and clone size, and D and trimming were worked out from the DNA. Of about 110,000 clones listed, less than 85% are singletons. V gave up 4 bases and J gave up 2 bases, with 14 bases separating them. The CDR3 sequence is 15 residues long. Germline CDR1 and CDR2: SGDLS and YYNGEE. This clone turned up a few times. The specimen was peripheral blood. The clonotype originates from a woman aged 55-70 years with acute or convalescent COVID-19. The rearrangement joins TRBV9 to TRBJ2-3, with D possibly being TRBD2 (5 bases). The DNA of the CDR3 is TGTGCCAGCAGCCCACGGGGAGACGCCACAGATACGCAGTATTTT. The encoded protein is CASSPRGDATDTQYF.